This T cell receptor (beta chain) is from a study of cytotoxic CD8 clonotypes in ibrutinib-treated CLL. The method was immunoSEQ multiplex PCR; TCRdb's version includes in-frame clones alone and lacks a portion of them. In the table there are about 140,000 clones, around 76% of which are singletons. From germline, CDR1 is SGHDT and CDR2 YYEEEE. The CDR3 covers 12 residues. The V gene lost 2 bases and the J gene lost 7 bases, with 9 bases spanning the gap. The source was PBMCs, collected after 24 months of ibrutinib treatment. The source of this sequence is a human donor with chronic lymphocytic leukemia. The V gene is TRBV5-6, the J gene TRBJ1-1; D might be TRBD1 (5 bases). The DNA of the CDR3 is TGTGCCAGCAGCTTCCGGGACGGTGAAGCTTTCTTT. It is translated as CASSFRDGEAFF.